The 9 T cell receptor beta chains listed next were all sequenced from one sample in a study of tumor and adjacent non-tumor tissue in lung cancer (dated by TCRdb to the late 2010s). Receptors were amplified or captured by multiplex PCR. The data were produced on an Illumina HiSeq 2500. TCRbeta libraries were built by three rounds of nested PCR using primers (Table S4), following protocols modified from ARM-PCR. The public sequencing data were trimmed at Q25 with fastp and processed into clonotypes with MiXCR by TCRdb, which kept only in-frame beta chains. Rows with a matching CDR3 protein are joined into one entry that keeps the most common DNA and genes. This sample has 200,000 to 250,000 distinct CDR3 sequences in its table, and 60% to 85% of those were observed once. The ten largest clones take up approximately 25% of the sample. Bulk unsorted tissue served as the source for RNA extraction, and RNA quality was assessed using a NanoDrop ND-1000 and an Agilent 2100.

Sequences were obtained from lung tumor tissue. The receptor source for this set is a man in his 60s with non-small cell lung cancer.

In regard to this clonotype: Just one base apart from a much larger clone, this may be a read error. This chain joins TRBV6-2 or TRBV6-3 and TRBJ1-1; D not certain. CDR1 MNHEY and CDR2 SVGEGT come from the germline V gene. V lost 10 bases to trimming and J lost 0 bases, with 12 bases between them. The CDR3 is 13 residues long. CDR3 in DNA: TGTGCCAACAGCGACGGATTGAACACTGAAGCTTTCTTT. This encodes CANSDGLNTEAFF.

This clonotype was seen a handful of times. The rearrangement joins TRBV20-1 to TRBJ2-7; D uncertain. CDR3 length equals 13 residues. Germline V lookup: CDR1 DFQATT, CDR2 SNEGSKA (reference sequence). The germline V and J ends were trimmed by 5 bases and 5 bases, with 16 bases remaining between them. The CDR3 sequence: CSAGLLPDHEQYF. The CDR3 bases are TGCAGTGCTGGTCTCCTCCCGGACCACGAGCAGTACTTC.

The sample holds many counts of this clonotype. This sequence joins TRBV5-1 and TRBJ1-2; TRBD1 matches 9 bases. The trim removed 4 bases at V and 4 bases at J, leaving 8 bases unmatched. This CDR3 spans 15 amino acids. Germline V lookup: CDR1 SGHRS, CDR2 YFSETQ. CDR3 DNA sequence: TGCGCCAGCAGCCTACAGACAGGGGGAGGCTATGGCTACACCTTC. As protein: CASSLQTGGGYGYTF.

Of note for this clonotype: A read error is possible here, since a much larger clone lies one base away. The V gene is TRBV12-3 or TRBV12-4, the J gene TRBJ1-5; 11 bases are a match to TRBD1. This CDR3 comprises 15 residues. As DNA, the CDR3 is TGTGCCAACAGTTTCGGACAGGGGGCCTCAAAGCCCCAGCATTTT. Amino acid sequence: CANSFGQGASKPQHF.

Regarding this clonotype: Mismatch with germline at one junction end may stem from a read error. In DNA, the CDR3 is TGTGCCAGCAATGAAAGGCCGGGGCCCCCAGGGGCCCAGTACTTC. It encodes CASNERPGPPGAQYF. The chain uses TRBV6-1 and TRBJ2-5; D possibly corresponds to TRBD1 (6 bases). The germline CDR1 and CDR2 sequences are MNHNS and SASEGT. This CDR3 region has 15 residues.

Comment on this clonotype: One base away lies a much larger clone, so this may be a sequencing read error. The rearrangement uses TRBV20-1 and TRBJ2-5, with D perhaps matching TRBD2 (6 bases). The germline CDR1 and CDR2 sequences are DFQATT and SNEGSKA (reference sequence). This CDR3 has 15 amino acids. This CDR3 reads CSALRGGIDGETKYF. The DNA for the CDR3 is TGCAGTGCCCTCCGGGGCGGGATTGATGGAGAGACCAAGTACTTC.

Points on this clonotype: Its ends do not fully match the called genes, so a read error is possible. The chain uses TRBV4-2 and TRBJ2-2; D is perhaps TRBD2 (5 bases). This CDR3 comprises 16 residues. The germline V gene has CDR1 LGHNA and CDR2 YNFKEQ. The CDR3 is CASSQDIRVNTGERFF. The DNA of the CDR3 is TGTGCCAGCAGCCAAGACATTCGGGTGAACACCGGGGAGCGGTTTTTT.

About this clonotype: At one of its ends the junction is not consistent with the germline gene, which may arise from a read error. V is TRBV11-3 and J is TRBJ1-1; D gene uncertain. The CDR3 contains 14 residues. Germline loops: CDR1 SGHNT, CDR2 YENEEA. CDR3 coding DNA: TGTGCCGGCAGCTTATTTGGGGAACCCACTGAAGCTTTCTTT. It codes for CAGSLFGEPTEAFF.

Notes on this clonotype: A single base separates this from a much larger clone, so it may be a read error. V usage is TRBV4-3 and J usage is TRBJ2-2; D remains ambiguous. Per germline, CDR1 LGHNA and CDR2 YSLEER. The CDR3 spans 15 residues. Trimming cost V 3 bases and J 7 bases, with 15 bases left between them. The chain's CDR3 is CASSHLPLGIGELFF. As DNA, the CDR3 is TGCGCCAGCAGCCACCTTCCCCTTGGTATCGGGGAGCTGTTTTTT.